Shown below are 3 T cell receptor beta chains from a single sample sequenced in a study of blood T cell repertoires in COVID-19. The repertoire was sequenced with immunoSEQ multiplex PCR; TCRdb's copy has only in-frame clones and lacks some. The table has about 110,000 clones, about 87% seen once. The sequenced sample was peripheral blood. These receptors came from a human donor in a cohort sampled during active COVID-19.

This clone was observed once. The CDR3 protein is CASSLDLTMSGELFF. DNA of the CDR3: TGTGCCAGCAGCTTAGACCTTACTATGTCCGGGGAGCTGTTTTTT. The chain is built from TRBV7-9 and TRBJ2-2; D unclear. The CDR3 has 15 residues. The germline V gene has CDR1 SEHNR and CDR2 FQNEAQ (reference sequence). V was trimmed by 1 base and J by 6 bases, leaving 12 bases between them.

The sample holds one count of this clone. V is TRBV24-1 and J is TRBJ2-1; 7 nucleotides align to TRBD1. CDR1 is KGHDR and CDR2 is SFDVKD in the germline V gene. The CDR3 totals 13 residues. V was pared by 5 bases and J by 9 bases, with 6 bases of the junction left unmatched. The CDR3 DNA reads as TGTGCCACCAGTGTTGACAGGGTTGGTGAGCAGTTCTTC. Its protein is CATSVDRVGEQFF.

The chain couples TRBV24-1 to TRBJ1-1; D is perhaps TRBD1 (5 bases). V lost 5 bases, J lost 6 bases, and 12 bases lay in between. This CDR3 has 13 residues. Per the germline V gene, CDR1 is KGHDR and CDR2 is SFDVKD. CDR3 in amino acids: CATSVVVGAEAFF. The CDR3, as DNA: TGTGCCACCAGTGTGGTAGTAGGGGCTGAAGCTTTCTTT.